Each of the 28 T cell receptor beta chains below was sequenced from the same sample in a study of cytomegalovirus exposure and HLA in healthy donors. Primers included in the PCR were 60 Vbeta and 13 Jbeta primers. Produced via immunoSEQ multiplex PCR; TCRdb's table is partial and in-frame only. This listing includes about 64,000 clones. Specimen: PBMCs. The receptors were sampled from a woman under 30 in good health and CMV-seronegative.

This chain joins TRBV15 and TRBJ1-1, with a tentative D call TRBD1 (6 bases). Germline-derived CDR1 and CDR2 are LNHNV and YYDKDF (reference sequence). The length of the CDR3 is 12 residues. The V gene lost 5 bases and the J gene lost 8 bases, with 12 bases spanning the gap. CDR3 protein: CATSGPQGEAFF. Here the CDR3 DNA reads TGTGCCACCAGCGGACCACAGGGAGAAGCTTTCTTT. The entire variable domain, with the rest obtained from reference TRBV15 and TRBJ1-1, is as follows: DAMVIQNPRYQVTQFGKPVTLSCSQTLNHNVMYWYQQKSSQAPKLLFHYYDKDFNNEADTPDNFQSRRPNTSFCFLDIRSPGLGDTAMYLCATSGPQGEAFFGQGTRLTVV.

CDR3 DNA: TGCGCCAGCAGCTTGGCCCAGGGGGCGCGGGGGACTGAAGCTTTCTTT. Translating it yields CASSLAQGARGTEAFF. The chain employs TRBV5-1 and TRBJ1-1, with TRBD1 matching over 8 bases. The CDR3 is made up of 16 amino acids. The V gene's germline CDR1 is SGHRS and CDR2 YFSETQ. Germline trimming cut 0 bases from V and 5 bases from J; bases unmatched to any gene: 9.

The V gene is TRBV25-1, the J gene TRBJ2-7; 9 bases are a match to TRBD1. Germline trimming cut 7 bases from V and 4 bases from J; bases unmatched to any gene: 5. This CDR3 has 13 amino acids. CDR1 MGHDK and CDR2 SYGVNS come from the germline V gene. The CDR3 loop is CASTGTGSYEQYF. The CDR3 DNA follows: TGTGCCAGCACCGGGACAGGGTCGTACGAGCAGTACTTC.

DNA for the CDR3: TGTGCCAGTAGGCGGAATTCTAACTATGGCTACACCTTC. Amino acid sequence: CASRRNSNYGYTF. This rearrangement joins TRBV19 to TRBJ1-2; D is ambiguous. Germline values: CDR1 LNHDA, CDR2 SQIVND (reference sequence). V lost 6 bases, J lost 0 bases, and 8 bases lay in between. This CDR3 comprises 13 residues.

The chain uses TRBV12-5 and TRBJ2-7; 11 bases fit TRBD2. The CDR3 length is 18 residues. The germline gives CDR1 LGHNT, CDR2 FRNRAP. The V segment lost 2 bases and the J segment 0 bases; nucleotides outside the gene matches: 9. The CDR3 reads CASGLSSLAGGLSYEQYF. The CDR3, as DNA: TGTGCTAGTGGTTTGAGTTCGCTAGCGGGGGGCCTCTCCTACGAGCAGTACTTC.

The V and J genes are TRBV7-8 and TRBJ1-1, with TRBD1 matching 7 bases. The CDR3 spans 16 residues. With 3 bases clipped from V and 0 bases from J, the junction kept 7 bases outside the gene matches. The germline gives CDR1 SGHVS, CDR2 FQNEAQ. CDR3 amino acids: CASSLRTGGVNTEAFF. The CDR3, as DNA: TGTGCCAGCAGCTTGCGGACAGGCGGGGTGAACACTGAAGCTTTCTTT.

Judged by frequency, this clone is medium-sized. The J gene is TRBJ1-3, the V gene TRBV6-1; 8 bases align to TRBD1. The CDR3 extends over 15 amino acids. Germline CDR1 is MNHNS and CDR2 is SASEGT. With 3 bases clipped from V and 3 bases from J, the junction kept 4 bases outside the gene matches. CDR3 sequence (DNA): TGTGCCAGCAGTGATGGACAGGGCGGTGGAAACACCATATATTTT. This translates into CASSDGQGGGNTIYF.

The chain links TRBV25-1 to TRBJ1-1; D may be TRBD1 (6 bases). V was trimmed by 8 bases and J by 1 base, leaving 8 bases between them. This CDR3 contains 12 residues. The germline V gene encodes CDR1 MGHDK and CDR2 SYGVNS. The CDR3 sequence is CASETGNTEAFF. The CDR3, as DNA: TGTGCCAGCGAGACAGGGAACACTGAAGCTTTCTTT. Based on the CDR3 plus reference TRBV25-1 and TRBJ1-1, the full variable domain is EADIYQTPRYLVIGTGKKITLECSQTMGHDKMYWYQQDPGMELHLIHYSYGVNSTEKGDLSSESTVSRIRTEHFPLTLESARPSHTSQYLCASETGNTEAFFGQGTRLTVV.

This chain links TRBV7-3 with TRBJ1-1; 8 nucleotides align to TRBD1. The CDR3 is 13 residues long. The germline V gene has CDR1 SGHTA and CDR2 FQGTGA. V was pared by 8 bases and J by 9 bases, with 11 bases of the junction left unmatched. This CDR3 is CASSVGTGDKAFF. The CDR3 DNA reads TGTGCCAGCTCGGTAGGGACAGGAGATAAAGCTTTCTTT.

The chain uses TRBV5-1 and TRBJ1-1, with D possibly being TRBD1 (6 bases). V lost 1 base and J 4 bases, leaving 14 bases between the germline ends. The CDR3 is 15 residues long. Germline CDR1 is SGHRS and CDR2 is YFSETQ. The CDR3 nucleotides are TGCGCCAGCAGCTTGACGGCAGGGGATAGCACTGAAGCTTTCTTT. Amino acid sequence: CASSLTAGDSTEAFF.

The V gene is TRBV6-1, the J gene TRBJ1-6; D might be TRBD1 (5 bases). The V and J ends lost 6 bases and 7 bases respectively, with 13 bases between them. Germline loops: CDR1 MNHNS, CDR2 SASEGT. The CDR3 has 14 residues. DNA for the CDR3: TGTGCCAGCAGCCCAGGGTGGGGAAATTCACCCCTCCACTTT. This translates into CASSPGWGNSPLHF.

As DNA, the CDR3 is TGCAGTGCTAGAGACCTAACTGAAGCTTTCTTT. Translating gives CSARDLTEAFF. This rearrangement joins TRBV20-1 to TRBJ1-1; no reliable D call. V was cut by 0 bases and J by 5 bases, with 4 bases left in between. CDR1 DFQATT and CDR2 SNEGSKA come from the germline V gene (reference sequence). The length of the CDR3 is 11 residues.

This chain connects TRBV6-1 to TRBJ1-1; D is perhaps TRBD1 (6 bases). The germline CDR1 and CDR2 sequences are MNHNS and SASEGT. Trimming shortened V by 2 bases and J by 2 bases, and 12 bases separated the two germline ends. The CDR3 contains 15 residues. The CDR3 DNA reads as TGTGCCAGCAGTGAATCAGGGGAGAGAAACACTGAAGCTTTCTTT. Amino acid sequence: CASSESGERNTEAFF.

The chain has TRBV6-4 and TRBJ2-2, with 9 bases matching TRBD1. The V and J ends lost 2 bases and 4 bases, in that order; junction bases with no gene match: 2. This CDR3 has 15 residues. Germline V gives CDR1 MRHNA, CDR2 SNTAGT. Written as DNA, the CDR3 is TGTGCCAGCAGTGACGGGACAGGGCCCACCGGGGAGCTGTTTTTT. Residues: CASSDGTGPTGELFF.

The chain employs TRBV19 and TRBJ2-7; perhaps TRBD1 as D (5 bases). The V end was cut by 3 bases, the J end by 0 bases, with 12 bases between. The CDR3 extends over 15 amino acids. Germline assignment: CDR1 LNHDA and CDR2 SQIVND (reference sequence). CDR3 in DNA: TGTGCCAGTAGTATTTGGGGCCATAGCTCCTACGAGCAGTACTTC. Residues: CASSIWGHSSYEQYF.

The rearrangement joins TRBV4-1 to TRBJ2-1, with TRBD2 matching over 9 bases. Germline lookup yields CDR1 MGHRA and CDR2 YSYEKL. There are 19 residues in the CDR3. With V trimmed by 0 bases and J by 5 bases, 14 bases remained unmatched. CDR3 DNA: TGCGCCAGCAGCCAAGACTCTATATTGCTAGCGGGACGGGACAATGAGCAGTTCTTC. Encoded protein: CASSQDSILLAGRDNEQFF.

The chain links TRBV25-1 to TRBJ2-1; 11 nucleotides line up with TRBD2. J lost 10 bases, V lost 5 bases, and 4 bases had no gene match. Germline CDR1 MGHDK, CDR2 SYGVNS. The CDR3 contains 13 residues. The DNA for the CDR3 is TGTGCCAGCAGTTCCCGGACTAGCGGGGAGCAGTTCTTC. Its translation: CASSSRTSGEQFF.

The chain couples TRBV25-1 to TRBJ2-1, with 8 bases fitting TRBD2. The V segment lost 7 bases and the J segment 10 bases; nucleotides outside the gene matches: 3. From germline, CDR1 is MGHDK and CDR2 SYGVNS. CDR3 length: 11 residues. The CDR3 nucleotides read TGTGCCAGCACCCCGGGGGGGGAGCAGTTCTTC. Its protein is CASTPGGEQFF.

The chain carries TRBV7-9 and TRBJ1-3; D may be TRBD1 (6 bases). Germline CDR1 and CDR2: SEHNR and FQNEAQ (reference sequence). The CDR3 sequence is 15 residues long. V gave up 3 bases and J gave up 0 bases, with 9 bases separating them. CDR3 residues: CASSLGAISGNTIYF. CDR3 DNA sequence: TGTGCCAGCAGCTTGGGGGCCATCTCTGGAAACACCATATATTTT.

The chain joins TRBV6-6 to TRBJ1-5, with TRBD1 matching 9 bases. The junction had 12 bases not matched to a gene; V was cut back by 3 bases and J by 12 bases. Germline-derived CDR1 and CDR2 are MNHNY and SVGAGI (reference sequence). The CDR3 is 15 amino acids. The CDR3 DNA reads as TGTGCCAGCAGTTATAGAGGGACAGGGCAGCAGGGCCAGCATTTT. Amino acids: CASSYRGTGQQGQHF.

The V gene is TRBV4-1, the J gene TRBJ2-2, with 15 bases identical to TRBD2. This CDR3 contains 18 residues. Trimming cost V 4 bases and J 1 base; bases outside gene matches: 4. Germline V gives CDR1 MGHRA, CDR2 YSYEKL. CDR3 in amino acids: CASSRGLAGGLNTGELFF. Here the CDR3 DNA reads TGCGCCAGCAGCCGGGGACTAGCGGGAGGCTTGAACACCGGGGAGCTGTTTTTT.

The CDR3 DNA is TGCGCCAGCAGCTCGACAGGGAGTTCCCTCGAGCAGTACTTC. Its translation is CASSSTGSSLEQYF. The rearrangement uses TRBV5-1 and TRBJ2-7, with 7 bases identical to TRBD1. The CDR3 is 14 amino acids. J lost 6 bases, V lost 3 bases, and 9 bases had no gene match. CDR1 is SGHRS, CDR2 YFSETQ, per germline.

The genes are TRBV6-5 and TRBJ1-1; 9 bases map to TRBD1. The CDR3 consists of 14 residues. Losses at the gene ends were 7 bases for V and 3 bases for J; bases not matched to a gene: 6. Per germline, CDR1 MNHEY and CDR2 SVGAGI. The CDR3 spells CASTKQGAYTEAFF. The CDR3 DNA reads TGTGCCAGCACCAAACAGGGGGCGTACACTGAAGCTTTCTTT.

The chain couples TRBV10-2 to TRBJ2-5, with TRBD2 matching over 15 bases. CDR1 and CDR2 from the germline V gene are WSHSY and SAAADI. Trimming removed 7 bases from V and 0 bases from J; junction bases left unmatched: 12. CDR3 length: 19 amino acids. CDR3 protein: CASNQGLAGGPGYQETQYF. CDR3 coding DNA: TGCGCCAGCAACCAAGGACTAGCGGGAGGGCCTGGGTACCAAGAGACCCAGTACTTC.

The gene calls are TRBV29-1 and TRBJ1-2; D is unclear. There are 14 residues in the CDR3. The germline gives CDR1 SQVTM, CDR2 ANQGSEA. V was pared by 2 bases and J by 2 bases, with 12 bases between. CDR3 nucleotide sequence: TGCAGCGTTGAAAATCCGTCCAGGAACTATGGCTACACCTTC. Translated: CSVENPSRNYGYTF.

This chain links TRBV29-1 with TRBJ1-1; D is perhaps TRBD1 (5 bases). V was shortened by 7 bases and J by 2 bases, with 14 bases between the two germline ends. The CDR3 contains 13 residues. Germline-derived CDR1 and CDR2 are SQVTM and ANQGSEA. The CDR3 here is CSAAAGTNTEAFF. CDR3 in DNA: TGCAGCGCTGCTGCAGGGACTAACACTGAAGCTTTCTTT.

The CDR3: CASSLGQGNTIYF. CDR3 sequence (DNA): TGCGCCAGCAGCCTGGGACAGGGAAACACCATATATTTT. The rearrangement joins TRBV5-1 to TRBJ1-3, with TRBD1 matching 7 bases. The CDR3 is 13 residues long. Germline CDR1 is SGHRS and CDR2 is YFSETQ. V trimming: 4 bases; J trimming: 4 bases; junction bases outside the gene matches: 2.

The chain is built from TRBV28 and TRBJ1-5; TRBD1 might be the D (5 bases). The V end was cut by 3 bases, the J end by 7 bases, with 16 bases between. CDR1 and CDR2 (germline): MDHEN, SYDVKM. This CDR3 has 15 residues. CDR3 residues: CASSLGGLGSQPQHF. The CDR3 region has the DNA TGTGCCAGCAGTTTGGGGGGGTTGGGATCGCAGCCCCAGCATTTT.